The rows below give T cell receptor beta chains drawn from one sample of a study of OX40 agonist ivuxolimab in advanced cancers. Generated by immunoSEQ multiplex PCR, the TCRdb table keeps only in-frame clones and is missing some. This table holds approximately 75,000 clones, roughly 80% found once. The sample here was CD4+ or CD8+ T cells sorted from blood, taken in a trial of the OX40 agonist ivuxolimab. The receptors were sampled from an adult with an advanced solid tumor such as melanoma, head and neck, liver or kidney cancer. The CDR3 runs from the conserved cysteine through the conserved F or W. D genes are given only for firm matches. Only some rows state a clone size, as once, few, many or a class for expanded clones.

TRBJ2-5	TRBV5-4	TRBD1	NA	CASSLRTGGSATQYF	TGTGCCAGCAGCTTAAGGACAGGGGGCTCGGCGACCCAGTACTTC
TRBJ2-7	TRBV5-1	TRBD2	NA	CASSLGLAGGSYEQYF	TGCGCCAGCAGCTTGGGACTAGCGGGGGGTTCCTACGAGCAGTACTTC
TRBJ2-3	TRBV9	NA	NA	CASSPSPSGTDTQYF	TGTGCCAGCAGCCCTAGCCCGTCCGGCACAGATACGCAGTATTTT
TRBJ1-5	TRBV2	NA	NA	CASSESTPAQRNQPQHF	TGTGCCAGCAGTGAAAGTACCCCAGCCCAACGCAATCAGCCCCAGCATTTT
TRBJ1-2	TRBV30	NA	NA	CAWILRSQANYGYTF	TGTGCCTGGATATTAAGGTCCCAAGCTAACTATGGCTACACCTTC
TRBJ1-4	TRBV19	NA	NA	CASSKQQGSGEKLFF	TGTGCCAGTAGTAAGCAGCAGGGTTCCGGGGAAAAACTGTTTTTT
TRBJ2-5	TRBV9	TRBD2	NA	CASSPESGGSETQYF	TGTGCCAGCAGCCCGGAGAGCGGGGGGTCAGAGACCCAGTACTTC
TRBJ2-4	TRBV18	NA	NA	CASSPGVAKNIQYF	TGTGCCAGCTCACCCGGTGTAGCCAAAAACATTCAGTACTTC
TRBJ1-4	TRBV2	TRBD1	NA	CASYRGYEKLFF	TGTGCCAGCTACAGGGGATATGAAAAACTGTTTTTT
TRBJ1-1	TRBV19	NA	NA	CASSEGDRGYTEAFF	TGTGCCAGTAGTGAAGGGGATAGGGGGTACACTGAAGCTTTCTTT
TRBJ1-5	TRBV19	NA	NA	CASRIGRGSNQPQHF	TGTGCCAGTAGGATCGGACGGGGTAGCAATCAGCCCCAGCATTTT
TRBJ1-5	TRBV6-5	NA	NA	CASRGAFGNQPQHF	TGTGCCAGCAGGGGAGCTTTCGGCAATCAGCCCCAGCATTTT
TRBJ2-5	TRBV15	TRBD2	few	CATSSLAGGGQETQYF	TGTGCCACCAGCAGCCTAGCGGGAGGGGGGCAAGAGACCCAGTACTTC
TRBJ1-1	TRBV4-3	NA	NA	CASSQGLFAGATEAFF	TGCGCCAGCAGCCAAGGTCTTTTTGCGGGGGCGACTGAAGCTTTCTTT
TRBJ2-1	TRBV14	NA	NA	CASSLGGPYNEQFF	TGTGCCAGCAGCCTAGGGGGGCCTTACAATGAGCAGTTCTTC
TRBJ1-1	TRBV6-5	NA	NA	CASTKGGMTEAFF	TGTGCCAGCACCAAAGGGGGGATGACTGAAGCTTTCTTT
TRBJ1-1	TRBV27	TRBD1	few	CASRAGTGGGMNTEAFF	TGTGCCAGCAGGGCTGGGACAGGGGGTGGGATGAACACTGAAGCTTTCTTT
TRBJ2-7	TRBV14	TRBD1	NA	CASSQGQGVAYEQYF	TGTGCCAGCAGTCAGGGACAGGGGGTAGCCTACGAGCAGTACTTC
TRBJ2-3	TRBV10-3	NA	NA	CAISERGESSTDTQYF	TGTGCCATCAGTGAGAGAGGTGAATCTAGCACAGATACGCAGTATTTT
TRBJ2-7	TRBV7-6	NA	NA	CASSFMPRGGGSYEQYF	TGTGCCAGCAGCTTTATGCCCAGGGGTGGTGGATCCTACGAGCAGTACTTC
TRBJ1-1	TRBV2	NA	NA	CASSEEGAALNTEAFF	TGTGCCAGCAGTGAAGAAGGGGCAGCCTTGAACACTGAAGCTTTCTTT
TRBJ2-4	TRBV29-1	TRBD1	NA	CSVRDREERNIQYF	TGCAGCGTAAGGGACAGGGAGGAACGGAACATTCAGTACTTC
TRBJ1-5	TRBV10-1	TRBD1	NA	CASRETGEYRFSNQPQHF	TGCGCCAGCAGGGAGACAGGGGAGTATCGGTTTAGCAATCAGCCCCAGCATTTT
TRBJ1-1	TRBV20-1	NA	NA	CSARDGPEAFF	TGCAGTGCTAGAGATGGCCCTGAAGCTTTCTTT
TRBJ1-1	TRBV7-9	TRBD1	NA	CASSPRRTGPNTEAFF	TGTGCCAGCAGCCCCCGTCGGACAGGCCCGAACACTGAAGCTTTCTTT
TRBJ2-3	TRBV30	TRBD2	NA	CAWSSRTSGRTDTQYF	TGTGCCTGGAGTTCGCGGACTAGCGGGAGGACAGATACGCAGTATTTT
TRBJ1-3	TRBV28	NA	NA	CASSQTQAPSSGNTIYF	TGTGCCAGCAGTCAAACACAGGCGCCATCCTCTGGAAACACCATATATTTT
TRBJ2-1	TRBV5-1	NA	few	CASSLPTGSIYNEQFF	TGCGCCAGCAGCTTGCCCACAGGGTCGATTTACAATGAGCAGTTCTTC
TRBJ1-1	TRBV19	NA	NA	CASSIGTTLEAFF	TGTGCCAGTAGTATAGGGACAACTCTTGAAGCTTTCTTT
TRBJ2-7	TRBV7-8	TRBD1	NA	CASSPPPGQGAVEQYF	TGTGCCAGCAGCCCTCCCCCGGGACAGGGGGCGGTCGAGCAGTACTTC
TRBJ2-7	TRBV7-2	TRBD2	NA	CASSPPGLAGSYEQYF	TGTGCCAGCAGCCCCCCGGGACTAGCGGGGTCTTACGAGCAGTACTTC
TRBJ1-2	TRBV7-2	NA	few	CASSLTDGDYGYTF	TGTGCCAGCAGCCTGACGGATGGGGACTATGGCTACACCTTC
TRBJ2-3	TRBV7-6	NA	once	CASSLGALKQYF	TGTGCCAGCAGCTTAGGGGCTCTTAAGCAGTATTTT
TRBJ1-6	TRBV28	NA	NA	CASSLGPGESYNSPLHF	TGTGCCAGCAGTTTAGGACCTGGAGAATCCTATAATTCACCCCTCCACTTT
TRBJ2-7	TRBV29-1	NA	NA	CSVQGRTYEQYF	TGCAGCGTACAGGGCAGGACCTACGAGCAGTACTTC
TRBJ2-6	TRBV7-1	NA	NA	CASSYESRGQRRANVLTF	TGTGCCAGCAGCTACGAGTCACGAGGACAAAGGCGGGCCAACGTCCTGACTTTC
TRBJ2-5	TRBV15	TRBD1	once	CATSRGTAFYQETQYF	TGTGCCACCAGCAGGGGGACAGCTTTTTACCAAGAGACCCAGTACTTC
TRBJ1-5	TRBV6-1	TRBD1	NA	CASSDPSGQPLNQPQHF	TGTGCCAGCAGTGACCCCTCGGGACAGCCTCTCAATCAGCCCCAGCATTTT
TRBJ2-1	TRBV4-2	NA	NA	CASSQGGYEQFF	TGTGCCAGCAGCCAAGGAGGCTACGAGCAGTTCTTC
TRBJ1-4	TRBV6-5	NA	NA	CASRGGEKLFF	TGTGCCAGCCGGGGAGGCGAAAAACTGTTTTTT
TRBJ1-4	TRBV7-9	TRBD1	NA	CASSSTGTALSTNEKLFF	TGTGCCAGCAGCTCTACCGGGACAGCCCTTTCAACTAATGAAAAACTGTTTTTT
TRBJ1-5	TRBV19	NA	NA	CASRGDRLNQPQHF	TGTGCCAGTCGGGGTGACAGACTCAATCAGCCCCAGCATTTT
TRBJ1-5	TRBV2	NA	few	CASSDVNQPQHF	TGTGCCAGCAGTGACGTCAATCAGCCCCAGCATTTT
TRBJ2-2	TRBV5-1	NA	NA	CASSWGSRTGELFF	TGCGCCAGCAGCTGGGGGTCGAGGACCGGGGAGCTGTTTTTT
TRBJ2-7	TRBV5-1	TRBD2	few	CASSLTGREDEQYF	TGCGCCAGCAGCTTGACAGGACGGGAGGACGAGCAGTACTTC
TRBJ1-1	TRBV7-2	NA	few	CASSLVPPDRAFF	TGTGCCAGCAGCTTAGTCCCCCCTGACCGGGCTTTCTTT
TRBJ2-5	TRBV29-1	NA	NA	CSVGMTEETQYF	TGCAGCGTCGGTATGACGGAAGAGACCCAGTACTTC
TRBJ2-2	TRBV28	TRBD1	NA	CASTYWTGRYTGELFF	TGTGCCAGCACGTATTGGACAGGGAGATACACCGGGGAGCTGTTTTTT
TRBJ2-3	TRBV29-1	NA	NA	CSGEPQSTDTQYF	TGCAGCGGAGAACCACAGAGCACAGATACGCAGTATTTT
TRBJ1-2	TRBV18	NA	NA	CASSPLGGPLDYGYTF	TGTGCCAGCTCACCATTGGGTGGGCCTTTGGACTATGGCTACACCTTC
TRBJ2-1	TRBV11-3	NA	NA	CASSPQSSANEQFF	TGTGCCAGCAGCCCCCAGTCTAGCGCCAATGAGCAGTTCTTC
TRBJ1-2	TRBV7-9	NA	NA	CASSRLNQGGYGYTF	TGTGCCAGCAGCCGACTGAACCAGGGAGGCTATGGCTACACCTTC
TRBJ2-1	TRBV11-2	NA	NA	CASSLDRTYNEQFF	TGTGCCAGCAGCTTAGACAGAACTTACAATGAGCAGTTCTTC
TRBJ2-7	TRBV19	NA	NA	CASSRPRASEQYF	TGTGCCAGTAGTAGACCCAGGGCCAGCGAGCAGTACTTC
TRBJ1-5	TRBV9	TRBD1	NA	CASSASGGQQPQHF	TGTGCCAGCAGCGCCTCAGGGGGCCAACAGCCCCAGCATTTT
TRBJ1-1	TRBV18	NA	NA	CASSPVSRNTEAFF	TGTGCCAGCTCACCGGTCTCACGGAACACTGAAGCTTTCTTT
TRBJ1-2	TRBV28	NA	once	CASSLRAGTSRFYGYTF	TGTGCCAGCAGTTTGAGGGCCGGGACATCTAGGTTCTATGGCTACACCTTC
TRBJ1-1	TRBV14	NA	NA	CASSGVRGNTEAFF	TGTGCCAGCAGCGGCGTCAGGGGGAACACTGAAGCTTTCTTT